This is a list of T cell receptor beta chains from one sample in a study of blood T cell repertoires in COVID-19. Sequencing used immunoSEQ multiplex PCR; TCRdb keeps in-frame clones, though not all of them. Of 260,000 or so clones listed, approximately 86% are singletons. The sequenced sample was peripheral blood. Receptors were obtained from a human donor in a cohort sampled during active COVID-19. CDR3s leave out the opening cysteine and the closing phenylalanine or tryptophan. Each record gives: J gene, V gene, clone size, CDR3 protein. Only some rows state a clone size, as once, few, many or a class for expanded clones.

j_gene: TRBJ1-5; v_gene: TRBV7-2; abundance: once; CDR3aa: ASSLSGQAGQPQH
j_gene: TRBJ1-4; v_gene: TRBV20-1; abundance: NA; CDR3aa: SASSPGQLNEKLF
j_gene: TRBJ1-1; v_gene: TRBV19; abundance: NA; CDR3aa: ASGHRTEAF
j_gene: TRBJ1-5; v_gene: TRBV28; abundance: few; CDR3aa: ASSLKGQGGQPQH
j_gene: TRBJ2-2; v_gene: TRBV6-2/TRBV6-3; abundance: NA; CDR3aa: ASSYPDSAGGSTGELF
j_gene: TRBJ1-2; v_gene: TRBV19; abundance: few; CDR3aa: ASSVTTGFIGGYT
j_gene: TRBJ2-7; v_gene: TRBV5-1; abundance: NA; CDR3aa: ASSFGSGGYNEQY
j_gene: TRBJ2-5; v_gene: TRBV7-2; abundance: NA; CDR3aa: ASSPYQETQY
j_gene: TRBJ2-5; v_gene: TRBV5-1; abundance: NA; CDR3aa: ASSLGSSAETQY
j_gene: TRBJ1-5; v_gene: TRBV6-5; abundance: NA; CDR3aa: ASSTHPGEGQPQH
j_gene: TRBJ2-7; v_gene: TRBV4-3; abundance: NA; CDR3aa: ASSPQRGQKSSYEQY
j_gene: TRBJ2-2; v_gene: TRBV4-3; abundance: NA; CDR3aa: ASSPRNQREGHTGELF
j_gene: TRBJ2-7; v_gene: TRBV28; abundance: NA; CDR3aa: ASTQAGTSGYEQY
j_gene: TRBJ1-5; v_gene: TRBV6-5; abundance: NA; CDR3aa: ASSHRGASNQPQH
j_gene: TRBJ1-3; v_gene: TRBV5-1; abundance: NA; CDR3aa: ASSLQTGGSGNTIY
j_gene: TRBJ2-2; v_gene: TRBV28; abundance: NA; CDR3aa: ASSLWTGSGTGELF
j_gene: TRBJ2-3; v_gene: TRBV6-5; abundance: NA; CDR3aa: ASLGSGDTQY
j_gene: TRBJ1-5; v_gene: TRBV27; abundance: NA; CDR3aa: ASSLGGIGNQPQH
j_gene: TRBJ2-7; v_gene: TRBV6-6; abundance: NA; CDR3aa: ASSYKGGGNYEQY
j_gene: TRBJ2-7; v_gene: TRBV6-2/TRBV6-3; abundance: few; CDR3aa: ASSYHGSGGAYEQY
j_gene: TRBJ1-5; v_gene: TRBV6-2/TRBV6-3; abundance: NA; CDR3aa: ASSYASRTGKMGVQPQH
j_gene: TRBJ1-5; v_gene: TRBV5-1; abundance: NA; CDR3aa: ASSPRVTGGRNQPQH
j_gene: TRBJ2-7; v_gene: TRBV28; abundance: NA; CDR3aa: ASSLPGGPYEQY
j_gene: TRBJ2-7; v_gene: TRBV4-3; abundance: NA; CDR3aa: ASSQDVVTRLG